This T cell receptor (beta chain) was captured in a study of blood T cell repertoires in COVID-19. The wider study: Material from acute and convalescent COVID-19 was sourced from the United States, Italy and Spain. PBMCs, B-cell-depleted T cells, or T cells provided the cDNA or gDNA that made up the material.

V dropped 4 bases and J dropped 12 bases, with 17 bases sitting between them. CDR3 length: 13 residues. Source study methods: Using reference gene primer amplification, nucleated cell counts were estimated. The method was immunoSEQ multiplex PCR; TCRdb's version includes in-frame clones alone and lacks a portion of them. V and J calls and clone size are as listed in that table; D and trimming were resolved from the DNA. The sample lists some 210,000 clones, about 88% seen once, with less than 7.5% in the top ten. This chain uses TRBV5-3 with TRBJ2-1, with TRBD1 as a possible D gene (5 bases). TRBV5-3 falls under the ORF class, with uncertain function. The sample taken for sequencing was peripheral blood. The clonotype was recovered from a woman aged 40 to 49 who had recovered from COVID-19. CDR3 loop: CARSGKTEVWQFF. In DNA, the CDR3 is TGTGCCAGAAGCGGAAAGACAGAGGTATGGCAGTTCTTC.